This TCR beta chain was sequenced for a study of PD-L1 blockade in urothelial cancer. For the study at large: T cells numbered a median of about 150,000 in the blood samples.

V was pared by 4 bases and J by 8 bases, with 10 bases of the junction left unmatched. This CDR3 comprises 15 residues. Looked up from germline, CDR1 is LNHDA and CDR2 is SQIVND (reference sequence). Each PCR reaction had synthetic TCR analog templates spiked into it. The method was immunoSEQ multiplex PCR; TCRdb's version includes in-frame clones alone and lacks a portion of them. This sample yields about 95,000 clones, of which 90% are seen a single time; 1.6% belongs to the top ten. The time point denotes: pretreatment peripheral blood. The study enrolled patients with locally advanced or metastatic urothelial carcinoma. Each patient gave between 1 and 8 samples, pretreatment and on-treatment.

The TCR comes from a man aged 60 to 69 with urothelial cancer. The sample consisted of PBMCs, taken around atezolizumab (anti-PD-L1) treatment. J is TRBJ1-2 and V is TRBV19, with 10 nucleotides matching TRBD1. The CDR3 is CASSTGQGTYWGYTF. The CDR3 bases are TGTGCCAGTAGTACGGGACAGGGGACATATTGGGGCTACACCTTC.